This T cell receptor (beta chain) was sequenced during a study of regulatory T cells in long-lasting Graves disease. Broader study findings: Persistent disease exhibited a predilection for TRBV28, TRBJ1-2 and TRBJ2-5.

Germline loops: CDR1 SEHNR, CDR2 FQNEAQ (reference sequence). The CDR3 loop spans 20 amino acids. The trim removed 4 bases at V and 5 bases at J, leaving 23 bases unmatched. Building of the TCR beta libraries involved iRepertoire HTBI primers and Arm-PCR of CDR3 regions. Original handling: Gene usage covered around 62 TRBV and some 13 TRBJ segments. TCRdb re-analysed the multiplex PCR reads in MiXCR, keeping a single row per CDR3 protein. TCRdb, not the authors, supplied the V and J calls. This table holds 350,000 to 450,000 distinct CDR3 sequences, around 21% found once. This clonotype was counted ten times or more. Its antigen remains unidentified. Specified time point: persistent/refractory GD, antithyroid drugs over 5 years with positive TRAb. Following extraction of RNA from PBMCs, that RNA was used to make the TCR library. Staff drew about 8.9 milliliters of peripheral blood into EDTA tubes.

The input for sequencing was peripheral blood mononuclear cells (PBMCs), taken when the disease was refractory, from a patient treated with antithyroid drugs. The clonotype was recovered from a female donor with Graves disease. This chain joins TRBV7-9 and TRBJ2-7; 10 bases map to TRBD1. The CDR3 loop reads CASSSPGQGSGATSPDEQYF. The CDR3 DNA sequence: TGTGCCAGCAGCTCTCCGGGACAGGGGTCGGGGGCCACCTCTCCCGACGAGCAGTACTTC.